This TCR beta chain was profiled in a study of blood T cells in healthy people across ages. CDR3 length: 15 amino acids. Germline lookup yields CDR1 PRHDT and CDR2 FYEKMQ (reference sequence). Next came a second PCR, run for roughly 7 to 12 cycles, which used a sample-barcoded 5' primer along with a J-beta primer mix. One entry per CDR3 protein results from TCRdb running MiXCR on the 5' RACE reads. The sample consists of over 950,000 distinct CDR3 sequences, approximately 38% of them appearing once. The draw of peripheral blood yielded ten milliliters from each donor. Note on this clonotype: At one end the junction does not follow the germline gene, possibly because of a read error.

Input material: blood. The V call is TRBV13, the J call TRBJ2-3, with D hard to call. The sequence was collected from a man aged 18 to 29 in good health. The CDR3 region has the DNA TGTGCCGGCAGCACGGACGACGAAGGCACAGATACGCAGTATTTT. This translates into CAGSTDDEGTDTQYF.